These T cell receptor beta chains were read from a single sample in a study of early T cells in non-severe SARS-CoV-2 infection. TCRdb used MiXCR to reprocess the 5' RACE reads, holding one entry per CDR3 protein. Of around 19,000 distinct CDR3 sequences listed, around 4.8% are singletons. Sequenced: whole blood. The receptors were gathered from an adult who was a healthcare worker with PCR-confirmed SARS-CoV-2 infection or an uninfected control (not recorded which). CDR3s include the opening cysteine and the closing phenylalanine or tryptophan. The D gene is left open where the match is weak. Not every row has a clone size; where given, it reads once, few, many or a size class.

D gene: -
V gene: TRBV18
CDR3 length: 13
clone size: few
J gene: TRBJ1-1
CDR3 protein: CASSPTENTEAFF
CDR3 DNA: TGTGCCAGCTCACCGACGGAGAACACTGAAGCTTTCTTT

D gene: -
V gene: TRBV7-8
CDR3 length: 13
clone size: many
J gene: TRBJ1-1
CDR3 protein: CASSLDSRTEAFF
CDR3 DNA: TGTGCCAGCAGCTTAGATAGCAGGACTGAAGCTTTCTTT

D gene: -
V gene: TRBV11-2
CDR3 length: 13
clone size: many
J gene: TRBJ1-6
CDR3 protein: CASSPVLNSPLHF
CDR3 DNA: TGTGCCAGCAGCCCGGTGCTTAATTCACCCCTCCACTTT

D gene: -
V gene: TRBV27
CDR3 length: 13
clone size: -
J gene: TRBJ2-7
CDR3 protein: CASSYRVSYEQYF
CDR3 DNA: TGTGCCAGCAGTTACAGGGTCTCCTACGAGCAGTACTTC

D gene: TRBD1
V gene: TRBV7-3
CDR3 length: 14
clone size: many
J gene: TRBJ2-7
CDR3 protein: CASSPTGTVYEQYF
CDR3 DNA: TGTGCCAGCAGCCCGACCGGGACAGTCTACGAGCAGTACTTC

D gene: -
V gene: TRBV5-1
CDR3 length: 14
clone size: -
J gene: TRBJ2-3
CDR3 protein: CASSPFASTDTQYF
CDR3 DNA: TGCGCCAGCAGCCCCTTCGCTAGCACAGATACGCAGTATTTT

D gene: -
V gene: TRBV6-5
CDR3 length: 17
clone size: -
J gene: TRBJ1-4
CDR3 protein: CASSYSAIQGGNEKLFF
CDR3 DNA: TGTGCCAGCAGTTACTCGGCCATCCAAGGAGGAAATGAAAAACTGTTTTTT

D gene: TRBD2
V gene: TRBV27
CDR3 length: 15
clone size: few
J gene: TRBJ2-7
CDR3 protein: CASSLSAGGRHEQYF
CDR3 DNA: TGTGCCAGCAGTTTATCGGCGGGGGGCAGGCACGAGCAGTACTTC

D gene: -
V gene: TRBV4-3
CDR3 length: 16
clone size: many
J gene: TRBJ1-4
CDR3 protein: CASSPRIDGPNEKLFF
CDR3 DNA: TGCGCCAGCAGCCCCCGAATCGACGGTCCAAATGAAAAACTGTTTTTT

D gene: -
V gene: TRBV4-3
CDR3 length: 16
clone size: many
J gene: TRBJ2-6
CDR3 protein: CASSQAQSTGANVLTF
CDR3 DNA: TGCGCCAGCAGCCAAGCGCAATCGACTGGGGCCAACGTCCTGACTTTC

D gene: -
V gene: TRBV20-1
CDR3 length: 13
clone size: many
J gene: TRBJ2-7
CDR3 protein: CRARSGRTYEQYF
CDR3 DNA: TGCAGGGCTAGATCGGGGAGGACTTACGAGCAGTACTTC

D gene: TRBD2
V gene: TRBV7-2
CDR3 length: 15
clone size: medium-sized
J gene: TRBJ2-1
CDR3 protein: CASSELAGVSNEQFF
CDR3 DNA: TGTGCCAGCAGCGAACTAGCGGGGGTCTCCAATGAGCAGTTCTTC

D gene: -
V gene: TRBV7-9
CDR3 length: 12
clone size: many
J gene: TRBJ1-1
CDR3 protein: CASRLEGTEAFF
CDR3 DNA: TGTGCCAGCAGATTGGAGGGGACTGAAGCTTTCTTT

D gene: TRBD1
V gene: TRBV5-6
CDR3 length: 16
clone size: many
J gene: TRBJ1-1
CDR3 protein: CASSLGYGQGVTEAFF
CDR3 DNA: TGTGCCAGCAGCTTGGGATACGGCCAGGGGGTAACTGAAGCTTTCTTT

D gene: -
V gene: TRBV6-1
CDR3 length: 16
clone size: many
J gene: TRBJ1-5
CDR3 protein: CASSGRGTRGDQPQHF
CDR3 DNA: TGTGCCAGCTCGGGCAGGGGCACGAGGGGCGATCAGCCCCAGCATTTT

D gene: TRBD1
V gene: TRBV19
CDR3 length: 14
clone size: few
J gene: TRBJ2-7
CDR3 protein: CASSSRDSAYEQYF
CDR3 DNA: TGTGCCAGTAGTAGCCGGGACAGCGCCTACGAGCAGTACTTC

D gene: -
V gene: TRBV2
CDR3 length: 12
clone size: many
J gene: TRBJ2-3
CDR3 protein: CASSEDGDTQYF
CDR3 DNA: TGTGCCAGCAGTGAAGATGGAGATACGCAGTATTTT

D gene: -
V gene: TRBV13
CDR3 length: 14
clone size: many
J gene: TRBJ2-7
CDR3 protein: CASSLYTETYEQYF
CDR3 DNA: TGTGCCAGCAGCTTATATACGGAGACCTACGAGCAGTACTTC

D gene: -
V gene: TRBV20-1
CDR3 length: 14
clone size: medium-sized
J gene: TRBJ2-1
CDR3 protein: CSARDGGESNEQFF
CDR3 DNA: TGCAGTGCTCGAGACGGGGGAGAGTCCAATGAGCAGTTCTTC

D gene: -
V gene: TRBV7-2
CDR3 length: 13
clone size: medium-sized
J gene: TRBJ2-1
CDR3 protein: CASSPPGLGEQFF
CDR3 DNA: TGTGCCAGCAGCCCCCCGGGGCTGGGGGAGCAGTTCTTC

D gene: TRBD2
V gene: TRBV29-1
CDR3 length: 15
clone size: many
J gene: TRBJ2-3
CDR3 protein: CSGTKSGGFTDTQYF
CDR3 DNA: TGCAGCGGTACCAAAAGCGGGGGCTTCACAGATACGCAGTATTTT

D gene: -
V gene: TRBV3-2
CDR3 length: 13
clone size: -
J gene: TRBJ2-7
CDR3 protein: CASSLGGPYEQYF
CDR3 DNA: TGTGCCAGCAGCCTCGGGGGGCCCTACGAGCAGTACTTC

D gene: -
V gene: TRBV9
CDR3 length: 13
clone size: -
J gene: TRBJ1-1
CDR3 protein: CASSVKMNTEAFF
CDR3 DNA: TGTGCCAGCAGCGTCAAAATGAACACTGAAGCTTTCTTT

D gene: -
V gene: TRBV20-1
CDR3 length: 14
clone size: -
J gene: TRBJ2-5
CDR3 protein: CSARDETLQETQYF
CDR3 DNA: TGCAGTGCTAGAGATGAAACTTTACAAGAGACCCAGTACTTC

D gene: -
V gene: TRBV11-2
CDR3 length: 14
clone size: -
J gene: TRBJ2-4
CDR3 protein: CASSLDASRGIQYF
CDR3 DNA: TGTGCCAGCAGCTTAGATGCCTCTAGAGGCATTCAGTACTTC

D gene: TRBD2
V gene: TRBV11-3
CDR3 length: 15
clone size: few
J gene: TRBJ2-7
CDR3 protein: CASSSRTSGEYEQYF
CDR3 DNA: TGTGCCAGCAGCTCGAGGACTAGCGGGGAATACGAGCAGTACTTC

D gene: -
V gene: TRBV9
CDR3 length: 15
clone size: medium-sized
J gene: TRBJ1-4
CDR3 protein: CASSVSSSTNEKLFF
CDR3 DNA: TGTGCCAGCAGCGTAAGCAGCTCAACTAATGAAAAACTGTTTTTT

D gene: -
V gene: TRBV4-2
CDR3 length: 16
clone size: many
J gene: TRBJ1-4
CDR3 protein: CASSQDTGSGRGKLFF
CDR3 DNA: TGTGCCAGCAGCCAAGATACCGGGTCCGGGCGAGGAAAACTGTTTTTT

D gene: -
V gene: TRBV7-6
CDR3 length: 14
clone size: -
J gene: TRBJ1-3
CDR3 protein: CASSLRNTGNTIYF
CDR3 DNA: TGTGCCAGCAGCTTACGAAACACTGGAAACACCATATATTTT

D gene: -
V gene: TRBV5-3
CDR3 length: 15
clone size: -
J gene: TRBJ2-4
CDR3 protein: CARSLEAKERNIQYF
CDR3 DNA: TGTGCCAGAAGCTTGGAGGCAAAGGAACGAAACATTCAGTACTTC

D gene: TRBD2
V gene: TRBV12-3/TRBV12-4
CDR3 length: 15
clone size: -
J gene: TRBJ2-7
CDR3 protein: CASSSPGTSDYAQYF
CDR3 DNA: TGTGCCAGCAGTTCCCCCGGGACTAGCGATTACGCACAGTACTTC

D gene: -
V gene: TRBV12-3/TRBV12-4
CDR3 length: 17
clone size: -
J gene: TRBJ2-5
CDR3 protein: CASSLEPSLELQETQYF
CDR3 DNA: TGTGCCAGCAGTTTAGAGCCGTCCCTCGAACTTCAAGAGACCCAGTACTTC

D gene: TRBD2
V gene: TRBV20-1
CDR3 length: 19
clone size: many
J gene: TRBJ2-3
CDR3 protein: CSARGPHNQRGGSTDTQYF
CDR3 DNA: TGCAGTGCCAGAGGTCCGCACAATCAGCGGGGGGGTAGCACAGATACGCAGTATTTT

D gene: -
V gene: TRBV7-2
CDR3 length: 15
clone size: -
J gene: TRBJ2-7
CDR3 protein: CASSPSFSRHYEQYF
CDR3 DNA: TGTGCCAGCAGCCCCAGTTTTAGCAGACACTACGAGCAGTACTTC

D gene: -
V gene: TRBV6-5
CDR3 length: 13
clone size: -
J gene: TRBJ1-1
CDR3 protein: CASSYREDTEAFF
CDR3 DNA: TGTGCCAGCAGTTATAGGGAGGACACTGAAGCTTTCTTT

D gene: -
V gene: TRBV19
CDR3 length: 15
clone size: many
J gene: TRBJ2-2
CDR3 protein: CASSIETRSTGELFF
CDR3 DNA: TGTGCCAGTAGTATAGAAACTAGATCCACCGGGGAGCTGTTTTTT

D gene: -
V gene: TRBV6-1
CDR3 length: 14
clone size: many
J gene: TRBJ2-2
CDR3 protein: CASSEWQGPGELFF
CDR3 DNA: TGTGCCAGCAGTGAATGGCAGGGGCCCGGGGAGCTGTTTTTT

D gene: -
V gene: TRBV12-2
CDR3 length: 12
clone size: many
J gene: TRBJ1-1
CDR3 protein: CASRPPQQEAFF
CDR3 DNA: TGTGCAAGTCGCCCACCCCAGCAGGAAGCTTTCTTT

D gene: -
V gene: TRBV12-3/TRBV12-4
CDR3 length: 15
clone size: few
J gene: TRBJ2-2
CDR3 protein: CASSPIKGWAGELFF
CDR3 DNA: TGTGCCAGCAGTCCGATAAAAGGGTGGGCCGGGGAGCTGTTTTTT

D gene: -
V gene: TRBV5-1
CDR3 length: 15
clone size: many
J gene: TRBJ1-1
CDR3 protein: CASSPLQGLNTEAFF
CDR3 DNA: TGCGCCAGCAGCCCCCTACAGGGCTTGAACACTGAAGCTTTCTTT

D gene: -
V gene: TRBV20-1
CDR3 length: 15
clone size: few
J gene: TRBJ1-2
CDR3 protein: CSASPYQGGGYGYTF
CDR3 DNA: TGCAGTGCTAGCCCCTATCAGGGTGGAGGCTATGGCTACACCTTC

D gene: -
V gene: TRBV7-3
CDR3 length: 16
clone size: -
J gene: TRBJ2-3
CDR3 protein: CASSPHGGGNGDTQYF
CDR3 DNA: TGTGCCAGCAGCCCCCACGGAGGGGGGAACGGAGATACGCAGTATTTT

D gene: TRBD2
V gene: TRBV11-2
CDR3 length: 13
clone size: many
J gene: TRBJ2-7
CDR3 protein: CASSPSGPGEQYF
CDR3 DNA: TGTGCCAGCAGCCCTAGCGGCCCCGGGGAGCAGTACTTC

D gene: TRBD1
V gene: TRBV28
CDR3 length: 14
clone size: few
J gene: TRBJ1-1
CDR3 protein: CASSPTGLPTEAFF
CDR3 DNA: TGTGCCAGCAGTCCGACAGGGCTTCCCACTGAAGCTTTCTTT

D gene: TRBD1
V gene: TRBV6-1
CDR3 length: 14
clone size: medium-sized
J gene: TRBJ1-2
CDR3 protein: CASSTGATFYGYTF
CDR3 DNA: TGTGCCAGCAGTACAGGGGCCACTTTCTATGGCTACACCTTC

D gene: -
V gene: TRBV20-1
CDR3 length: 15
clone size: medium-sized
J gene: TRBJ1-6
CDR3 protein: CSGDPGEGYNSPLHF
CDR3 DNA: TGCAGTGGGGACCCGGGGGAAGGTTATAATTCACCCCTCCACTTT

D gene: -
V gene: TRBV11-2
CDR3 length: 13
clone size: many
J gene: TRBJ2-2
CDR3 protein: CASSSHLTGELFF
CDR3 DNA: TGTGCCAGCAGCTCGCACCTCACCGGGGAGCTGTTTTTT

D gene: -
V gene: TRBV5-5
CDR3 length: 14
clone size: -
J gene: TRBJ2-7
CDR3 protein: CASSLYPGRLGQYF
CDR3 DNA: TGTGCCAGCAGCTTGTATCCAGGCCGCCTTGGGCAGTACTTC

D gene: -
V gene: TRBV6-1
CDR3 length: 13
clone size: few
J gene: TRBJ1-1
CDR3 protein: CASRYGQSTEAFF
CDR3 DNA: TGTGCCAGCAGGTACGGACAGTCAACTGAAGCTTTCTTT

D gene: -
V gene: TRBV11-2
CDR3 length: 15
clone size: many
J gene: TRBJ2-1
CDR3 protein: CASSLDPSNYNEQFF
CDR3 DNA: TGTGCCAGCAGTCTAGACCCAAGTAACTACAATGAGCAGTTCTTC